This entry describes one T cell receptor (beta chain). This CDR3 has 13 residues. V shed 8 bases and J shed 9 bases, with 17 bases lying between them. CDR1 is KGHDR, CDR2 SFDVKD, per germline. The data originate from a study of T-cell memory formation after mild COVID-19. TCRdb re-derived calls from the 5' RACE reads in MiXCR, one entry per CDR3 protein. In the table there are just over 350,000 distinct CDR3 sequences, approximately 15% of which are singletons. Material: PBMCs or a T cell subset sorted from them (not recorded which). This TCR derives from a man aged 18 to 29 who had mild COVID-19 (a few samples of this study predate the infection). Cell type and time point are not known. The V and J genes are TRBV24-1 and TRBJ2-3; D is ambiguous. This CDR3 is CATIDLTSGTQYF. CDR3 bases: TGTGCCACCATCGACCTGACCAGTGGAACGCAGTATTTT.